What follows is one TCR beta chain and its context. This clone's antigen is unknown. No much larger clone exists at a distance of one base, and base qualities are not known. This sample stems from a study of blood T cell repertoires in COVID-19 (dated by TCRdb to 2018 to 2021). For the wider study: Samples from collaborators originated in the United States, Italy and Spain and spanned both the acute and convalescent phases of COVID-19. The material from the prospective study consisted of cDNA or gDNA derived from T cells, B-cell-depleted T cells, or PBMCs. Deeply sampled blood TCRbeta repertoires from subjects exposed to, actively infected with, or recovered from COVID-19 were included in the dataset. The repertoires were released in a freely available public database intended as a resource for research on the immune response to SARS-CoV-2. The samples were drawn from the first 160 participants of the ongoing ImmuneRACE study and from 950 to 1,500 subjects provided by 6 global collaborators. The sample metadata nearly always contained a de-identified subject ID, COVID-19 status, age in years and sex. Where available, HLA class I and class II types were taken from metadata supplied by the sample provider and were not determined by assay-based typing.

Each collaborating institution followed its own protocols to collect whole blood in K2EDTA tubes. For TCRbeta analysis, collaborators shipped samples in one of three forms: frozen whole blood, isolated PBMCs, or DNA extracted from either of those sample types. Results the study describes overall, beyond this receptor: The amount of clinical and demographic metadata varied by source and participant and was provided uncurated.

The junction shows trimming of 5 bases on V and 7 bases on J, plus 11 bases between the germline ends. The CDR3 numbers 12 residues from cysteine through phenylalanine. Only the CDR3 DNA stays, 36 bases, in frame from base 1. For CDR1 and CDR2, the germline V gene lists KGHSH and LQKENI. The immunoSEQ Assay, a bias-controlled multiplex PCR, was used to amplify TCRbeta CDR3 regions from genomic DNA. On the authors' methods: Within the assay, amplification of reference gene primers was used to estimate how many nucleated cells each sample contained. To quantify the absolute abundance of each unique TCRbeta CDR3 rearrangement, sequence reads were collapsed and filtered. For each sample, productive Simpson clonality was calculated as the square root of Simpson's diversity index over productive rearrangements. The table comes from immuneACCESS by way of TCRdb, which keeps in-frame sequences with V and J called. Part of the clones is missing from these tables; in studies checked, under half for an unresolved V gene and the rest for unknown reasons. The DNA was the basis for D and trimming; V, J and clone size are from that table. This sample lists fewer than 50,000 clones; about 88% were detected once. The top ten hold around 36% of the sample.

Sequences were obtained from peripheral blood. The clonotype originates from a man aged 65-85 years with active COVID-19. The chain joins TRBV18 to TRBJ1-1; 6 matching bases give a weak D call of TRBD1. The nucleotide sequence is TGTGCCAGCTCAGAAAGGGGGAGTGAAGCTTTCTTT. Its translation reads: CASSERGSEAFF.